The clone carrying this TCR beta chain was seen only a few times. The antigen remains unidentified. The data originate from a study of cytomegalovirus exposure and HLA in healthy donors. Study-wide context: Per a later analysis, the roughly 690 first-cohort and under 150 validation repertoires shared one platform.

Study observations and caveats: Generally TCR sequences proved uncommon, though certain public TCRs appeared in numerous donors. Reportedly, cytomegalovirus status was diagnosed with high sensitivity and specificity. Later, an analysis found that TCR clusters from the first cohort tended to co-occur in the 95 to 150 validation repertoires.

TCRdb keeps only in-frame clones here, not all; method: immunoSEQ multiplex PCR. The data contain about 220,000 clones, around 80% of them singletons. This CDR3 spans 11 amino acids. Germline CDR1 ENHRY, CDR2 SYGVKD. The ends were cut back, 11 bases at V and 2 bases at J, with 9 bases in the middle. Sequencing used PBMCs. The genes are TRBV10-3 and TRBJ1-2; D might be TRBD1 (6 bases). The source of this sequence is a woman aged 25 to 39 in good health and CMV-seropositive. The CDR3 DNA reads as TGTGCCTCAGGGGAGAACTATGGCTACACCTTC. It translates to CASGENYGYTF.